These 5 T cell receptor beta chains were sequenced from one sample in a study of blood T cell repertoires in COVID-19. This table comes from immunoSEQ multiplex PCR, and its TCRdb copy is limited to in-frame clones, with some not included. The sample has 120,000 or so clones; 85% are singletons. The sample taken for sequencing was peripheral blood. The receptors come from a woman of 80 years or more with acute or convalescent COVID-19.

This clone was seen a single time. This sequence joins TRBV19 and TRBJ2-5; D not certain. V was clipped by 1 base and J by 5 bases, with 11 bases between them. Germline-derived CDR1 and CDR2 are LNHDA and SQIVND (reference sequence). This CDR3 is built from 14 residues. The CDR3 coding sequence is TGTGCCAGTAGTATAGGTCTTACTGTTGAGACCCAGTACTTC. Amino acids: CASSIGLTVETQYF.

The genes are TRBV9 and TRBJ2-3; possible D gene TRBD2, 6 bases. Germline CDR1 reads SGDLS; CDR2 reads YYNGEE. The V end was cut by 3 bases, the J end by 2 bases, with 13 bases between. This CDR3 has 15 residues. The DNA of the CDR3 is TGTGCCAGCAGCGCGGCCGGACTATCCACAGATACGCAGTATTTT. Its protein product is CASSAAGLSTDTQYF.

The genes are TRBV6-5 and TRBJ2-4; TRBD1 matches at 12 bases. Trimming removed 3 bases from V and 3 bases from J; junction bases left unmatched: 3. In germline, CDR1 is MNHEY, CDR2 SVGAGI. The CDR3 runs to 16 residues. The CDR3 is CASSYGTGGFKNIQYF. CDR3 nucleotide sequence: TGTGCCAGCAGTTATGGGACAGGGGGCTTCAAAAACATTCAGTACTTC.

Only one count was recorded for this clone. The V gene is TRBV7-2, the J gene TRBJ1-5; TRBD1 might be the D (5 bases). Germline CDR1 is SGHTA and CDR2 is FQGNSA. This CDR3 has 15 amino acids. V dropped 3 bases and J dropped 3 bases, with 12 bases sitting between them. In DNA, the CDR3 is TGTGCCAGCAGCTTGGGGGGGAGTAACAATCAGCCCCAGCATTTT. As protein: CASSLGGSNNQPQHF.

This rearrangement joins TRBV6-5 to TRBJ2-2; D is possibly TRBD2 (5 bases). There are 13 residues in the CDR3. Germline values: CDR1 MNHEY, CDR2 SVGAGI. V lost 4 bases, J lost 4 bases, and 7 bases lay in between. CDR3: CASSWTVTGELFF. CDR3 DNA: TGTGCCAGCAGTTGGACTGTCACCGGGGAGCTGTTTTTT.